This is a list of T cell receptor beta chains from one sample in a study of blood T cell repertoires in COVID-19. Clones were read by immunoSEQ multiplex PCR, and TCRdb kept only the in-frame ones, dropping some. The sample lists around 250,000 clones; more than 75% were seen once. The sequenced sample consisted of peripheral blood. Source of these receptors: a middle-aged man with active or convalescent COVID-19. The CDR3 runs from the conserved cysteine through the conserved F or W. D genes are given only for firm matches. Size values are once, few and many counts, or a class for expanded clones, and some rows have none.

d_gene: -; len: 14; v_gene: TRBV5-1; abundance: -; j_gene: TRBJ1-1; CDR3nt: TGCGCCAGCAGCTCTATGTCCCTGATCGCTGAAGCTTTCTTT; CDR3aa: CASSSMSLIAEAFF
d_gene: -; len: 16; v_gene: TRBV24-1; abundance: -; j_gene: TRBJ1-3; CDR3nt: TGTGCCACCAGTGATTTGGGGGCCAGGGTGGTAAACACCATATATTTT; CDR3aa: CATSDLGARVVNTIYF
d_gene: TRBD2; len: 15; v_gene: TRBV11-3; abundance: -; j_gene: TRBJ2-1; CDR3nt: TGTGCCAGCAGTACCGGGACTAGCGGGAGTCATGAGCAGTTCTTC; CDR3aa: CASSTGTSGSHEQFF
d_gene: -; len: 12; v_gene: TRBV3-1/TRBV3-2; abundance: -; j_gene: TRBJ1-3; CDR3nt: TGTGCCAGCAGGACAGCTGGAAACACCATATATTTT; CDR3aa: CASRTAGNTIYF
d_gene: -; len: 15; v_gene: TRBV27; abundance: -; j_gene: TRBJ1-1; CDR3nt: TGTGCCAGCAGGAAAAGGGGGACCATGAACACTGAAGCTTTCTTT; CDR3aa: CASRKRGTMNTEAFF
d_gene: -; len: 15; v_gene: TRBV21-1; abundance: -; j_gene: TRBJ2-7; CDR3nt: TGTGCCAGCAGCAAAGGGGCACAGGGAAAATACGAGCAGTACTTC; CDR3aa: CASSKGAQGKYEQYF
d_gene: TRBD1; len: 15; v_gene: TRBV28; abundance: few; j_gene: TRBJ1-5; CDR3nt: TGTGCCAGTCGGACAGGCGATTATAGCAATCAGCCCCAGCATTTT; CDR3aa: CASRTGDYSNQPQHF
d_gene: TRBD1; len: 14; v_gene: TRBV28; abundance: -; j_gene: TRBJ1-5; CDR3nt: TGTGCCAGCACCCACAGGGGTTTCACGGAGCCCCAGCATTTT; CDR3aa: CASTHRGFTEPQHF
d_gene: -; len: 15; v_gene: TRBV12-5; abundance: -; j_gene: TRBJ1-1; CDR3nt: TGTGCTAGTGGTCCCTCCAGGGGTCTACTTGAGCAAGCTTTCTTT; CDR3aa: CASGPSRGLLEQAFF
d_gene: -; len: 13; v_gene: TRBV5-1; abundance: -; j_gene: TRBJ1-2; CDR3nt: TGCGCCAGCAGCTTGGCCCGGACAAATGGCTACACCTTC; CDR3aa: CASSLARTNGYTF
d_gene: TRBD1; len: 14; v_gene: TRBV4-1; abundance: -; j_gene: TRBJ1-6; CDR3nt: TGCGCCAGCAGCCAGGGACAGGGGGATCGGGCCCTCCACTTT; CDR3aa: CASSQGQGDRALHF
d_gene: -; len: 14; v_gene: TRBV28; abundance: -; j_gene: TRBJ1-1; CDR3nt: TGTGCCACCCAGGGATGGGGGCCCAACACTGAAGCTTTCTTT; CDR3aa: CATQGWGPNTEAFF
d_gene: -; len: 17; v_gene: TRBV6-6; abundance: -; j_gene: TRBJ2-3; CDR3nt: TGTGCCAGCAGTCACGATACAGGGATCCCTAGCACAGATACGCAGTATTTT; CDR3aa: CASSHDTGIPSTDTQYF
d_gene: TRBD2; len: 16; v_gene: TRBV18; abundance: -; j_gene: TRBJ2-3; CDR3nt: TGTGCCAGCTCACCACCAGCGGGAGGTACCTCGGATACGCAGTATTTT; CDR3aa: CASSPPAGGTSDTQYF
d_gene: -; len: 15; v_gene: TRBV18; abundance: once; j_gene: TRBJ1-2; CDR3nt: TGTGCCAGCTCACCCTCTCAGCCGGGTAACTATGGCTACACCTTC; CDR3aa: CASSPSQPGNYGYTF
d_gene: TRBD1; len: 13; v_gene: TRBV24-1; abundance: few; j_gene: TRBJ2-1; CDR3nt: TGTGCCACCCAGGGGGAGTATGGGAATGAGCAGTTCTTC; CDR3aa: CATQGEYGNEQFF
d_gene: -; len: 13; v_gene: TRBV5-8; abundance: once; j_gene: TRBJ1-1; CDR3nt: TGTGCCAGCAGCCTCTGGGGGGTCCCACAAGCTTTCTTT; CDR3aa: CASSLWGVPQAFF
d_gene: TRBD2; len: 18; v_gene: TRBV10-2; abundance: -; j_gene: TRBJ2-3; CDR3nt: TGCGCCAGCAGTGAGTCGAGGACTAGCGGAGAGGGAACAGATACGCAGTATTTT; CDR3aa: CASSESRTSGEGTDTQYF
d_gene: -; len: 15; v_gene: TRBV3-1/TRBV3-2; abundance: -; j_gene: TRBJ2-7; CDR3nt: TGTGCCAGCAGCCAAGAGGGCTGGCGGGCTGAGGAGCAGTACTTC; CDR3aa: CASSQEGWRAEEQYF
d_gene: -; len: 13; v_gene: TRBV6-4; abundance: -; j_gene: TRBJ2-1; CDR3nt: TGTGCCAGCAGTGACGGGGGGAGGAATGAGCAGTTCTTC; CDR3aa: CASSDGGRNEQFF
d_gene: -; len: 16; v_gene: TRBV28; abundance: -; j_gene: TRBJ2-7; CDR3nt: TGTGCCAGCAGTTTATGGGTGGGCCCTTTCTCCTACGAGCAGTACTTC; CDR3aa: CASSLWVGPFSYEQYF
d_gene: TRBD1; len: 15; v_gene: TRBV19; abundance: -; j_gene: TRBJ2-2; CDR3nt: TGTGCCAGTAGTATAGGACAGGGGAGCACCGGGGAGCTGTTTTTT; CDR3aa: CASSIGQGSTGELFF
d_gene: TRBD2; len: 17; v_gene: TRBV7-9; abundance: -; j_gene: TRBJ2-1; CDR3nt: TGTGCCAGCAGCTCTCGGGTTGGCGGGAGCTCCTACAATGAGCAGTTCTTC; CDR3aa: CASSSRVGGSSYNEQFF
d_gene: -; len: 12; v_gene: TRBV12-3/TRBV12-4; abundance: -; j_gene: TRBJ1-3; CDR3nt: TGTGCCAGCAGTCTTACTCACGCCCCGTCCTATTTT; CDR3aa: CASSLTHAPSYF
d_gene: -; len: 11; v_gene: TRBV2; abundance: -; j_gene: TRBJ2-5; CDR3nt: TGTGCCAGCATCAGTGGAGAGACCCAGTACTTC; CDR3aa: CASISGETQYF
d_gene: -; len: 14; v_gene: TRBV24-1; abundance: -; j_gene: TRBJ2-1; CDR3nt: TGTGCCACCAGTCGCGCGGGCGAGGCGAATGAGCAGTTCTTC; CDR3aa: CATSRAGEANEQFF
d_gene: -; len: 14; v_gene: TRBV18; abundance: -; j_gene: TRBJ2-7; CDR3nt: TGTGCCAGCTCATCGGCCGCGTACAGGGTTGAGCAGTACTTC; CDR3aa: CASSSAAYRVEQYF
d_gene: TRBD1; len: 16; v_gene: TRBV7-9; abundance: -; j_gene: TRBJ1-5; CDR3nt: TGTGCCAGCAGAAAGGACAGGGCTTATAGCAATCAGCCCCAGCATTTT; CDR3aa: CASRKDRAYSNQPQHF
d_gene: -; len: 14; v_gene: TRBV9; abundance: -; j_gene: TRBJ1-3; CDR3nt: TGTGCCAGCAGTGCAAGCCCCTCTGGAAACACCATATATTTT; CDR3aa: CASSASPSGNTIYF
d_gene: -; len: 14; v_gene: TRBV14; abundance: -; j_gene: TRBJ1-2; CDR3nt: TGTGCCAGCAGCCCGGGGGAGGGGTACTATGGCTACACCTTC; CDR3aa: CASSPGEGYYGYTF
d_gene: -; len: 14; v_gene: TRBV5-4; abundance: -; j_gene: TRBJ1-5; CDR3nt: TGTGCCAGCAGCTTGAACGCGGGTGGTCAGCCCCAGCATTTT; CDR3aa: CASSLNAGGQPQHF
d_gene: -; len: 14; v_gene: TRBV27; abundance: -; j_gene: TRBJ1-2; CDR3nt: TGTGCCAGCAGCTCGATGGGAGAGGACTATGGCTACACCTTC; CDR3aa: CASSSMGEDYGYTF
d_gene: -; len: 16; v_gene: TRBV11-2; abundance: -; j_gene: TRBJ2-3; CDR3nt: TGTGCCAGCAGCTCAGGAGCGCGGGTCCACACAGATACGCAGTATTTT; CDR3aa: CASSSGARVHTDTQYF
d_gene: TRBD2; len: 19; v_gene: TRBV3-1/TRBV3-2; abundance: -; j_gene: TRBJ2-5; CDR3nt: TGTGCCAGCAGCCAATCCCAAACAATTAGCGGGAGAGATCAAGAGACCCAGTACTTC; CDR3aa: CASSQSQTISGRDQETQYF
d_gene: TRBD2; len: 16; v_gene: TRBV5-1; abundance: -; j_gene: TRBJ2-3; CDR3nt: TGCGCCAGCAGCTTAAGACTAGCGGGAGCCACAGATACGCAGTATTTT; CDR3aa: CASSLRLAGATDTQYF
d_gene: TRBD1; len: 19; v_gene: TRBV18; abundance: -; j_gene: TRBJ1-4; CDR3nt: TGTGCCAGCTCACAGAATACTTTATATCTGGGACAGTTAAATGAAAAACTGTTTTTT; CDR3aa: CASSQNTLYLGQLNEKLFF
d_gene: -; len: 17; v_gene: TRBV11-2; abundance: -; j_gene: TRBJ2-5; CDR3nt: TGTGCCAGCAGCCATTACAGGGGATCTTCCGGGAGCGTGACCCAGTACTTC; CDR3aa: CASSHYRGSSGSVTQYF
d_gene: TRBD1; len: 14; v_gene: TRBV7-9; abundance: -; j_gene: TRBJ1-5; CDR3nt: TGTGCCAGCAGCTTAACAGGGGGGGATCAGCCCCAGCATTTT; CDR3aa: CASSLTGGDQPQHF
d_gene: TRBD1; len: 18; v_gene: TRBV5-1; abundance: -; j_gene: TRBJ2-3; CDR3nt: TGCGCCAGCAGCTTGCCGGCCCCGGGACAGGGGGTTAAAGATACGCAGTATTTT; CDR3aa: CASSLPAPGQGVKDTQYF
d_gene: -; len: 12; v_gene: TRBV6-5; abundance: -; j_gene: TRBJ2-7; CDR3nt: TGTGCCAGCAGGATACAGGGACGGCTTCCCCTCTTC; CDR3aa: CASRIQGRLPLF
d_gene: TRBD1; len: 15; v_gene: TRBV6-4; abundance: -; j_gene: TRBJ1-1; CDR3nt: TGTGCCAGCGGCTGGGACAGGGGGCTGAGGCCTGAAGCTTTCTTT; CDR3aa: CASGWDRGLRPEAFF
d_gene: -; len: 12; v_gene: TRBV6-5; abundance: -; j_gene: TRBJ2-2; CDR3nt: TGTGCCAGCAGTCGTAGAAACGGGGAGCTGTTTTTT; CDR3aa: CASSRRNGELFF
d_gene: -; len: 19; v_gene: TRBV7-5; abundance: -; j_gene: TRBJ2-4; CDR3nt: TGTGTCAGAAGCTTAGGCCTCTGGTGGAGGTGTTTAGCCAAAAACATTCAGTACTTC; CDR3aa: CVRSLGLWWRCLAKNIQYF
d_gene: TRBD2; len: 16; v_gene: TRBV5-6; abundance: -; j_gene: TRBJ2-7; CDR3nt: TGTGCCAGCAGCTTGTGGTTCAGGACTAGGTCCAACGAGCAGTACTTC; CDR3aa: CASSLWFRTRSNEQYF
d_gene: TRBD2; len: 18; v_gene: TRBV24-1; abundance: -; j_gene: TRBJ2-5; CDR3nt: TGTGCCACCAGTGATAAGTCTCGGCTAGCGGAATACCAAGAGACCCAGTACTTC; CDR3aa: CATSDKSRLAEYQETQYF
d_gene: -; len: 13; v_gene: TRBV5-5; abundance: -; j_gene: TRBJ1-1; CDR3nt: TGTGCCAGCAGCCCTAACGGAGGCACTGAAGCTTTCTTT; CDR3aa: CASSPNGGTEAFF
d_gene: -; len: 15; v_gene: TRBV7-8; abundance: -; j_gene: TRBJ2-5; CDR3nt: TGTGCCAGCAGCTTACGGGGGGCTCTAATAGAGACCCAGTACTTC; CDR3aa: CASSLRGALIETQYF
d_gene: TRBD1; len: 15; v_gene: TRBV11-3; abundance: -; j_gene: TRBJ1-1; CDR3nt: TGTGCCAGCAGACCCGCGAACAGGGGTATGTCTGAAGCTTTCTTT; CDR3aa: CASRPANRGMSEAFF
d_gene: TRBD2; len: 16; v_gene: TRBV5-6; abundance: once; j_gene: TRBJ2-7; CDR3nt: TGTGCCAGCAGCTTGTTAGTAGGACTAGACTCCTACGAGCAGTACTTC; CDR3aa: CASSLLVGLDSYEQYF
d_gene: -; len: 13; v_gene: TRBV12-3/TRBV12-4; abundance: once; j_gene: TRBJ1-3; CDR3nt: TGTGCCAGCAGTCCCAAACTTGGAAACACCATATATTTT; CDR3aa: CASSPKLGNTIYF
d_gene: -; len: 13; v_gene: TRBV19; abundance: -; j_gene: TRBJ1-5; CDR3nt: TGTGCCAGTAGTTTGGAGGGACCCCAGCCCCAGCATTTT; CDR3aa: CASSLEGPQPQHF
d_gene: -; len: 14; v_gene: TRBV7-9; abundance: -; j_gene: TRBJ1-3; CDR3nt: TGTGCCAGCAGCTTTGGGACAACTGGAAACACCATATATTTT; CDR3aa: CASSFGTTGNTIYF